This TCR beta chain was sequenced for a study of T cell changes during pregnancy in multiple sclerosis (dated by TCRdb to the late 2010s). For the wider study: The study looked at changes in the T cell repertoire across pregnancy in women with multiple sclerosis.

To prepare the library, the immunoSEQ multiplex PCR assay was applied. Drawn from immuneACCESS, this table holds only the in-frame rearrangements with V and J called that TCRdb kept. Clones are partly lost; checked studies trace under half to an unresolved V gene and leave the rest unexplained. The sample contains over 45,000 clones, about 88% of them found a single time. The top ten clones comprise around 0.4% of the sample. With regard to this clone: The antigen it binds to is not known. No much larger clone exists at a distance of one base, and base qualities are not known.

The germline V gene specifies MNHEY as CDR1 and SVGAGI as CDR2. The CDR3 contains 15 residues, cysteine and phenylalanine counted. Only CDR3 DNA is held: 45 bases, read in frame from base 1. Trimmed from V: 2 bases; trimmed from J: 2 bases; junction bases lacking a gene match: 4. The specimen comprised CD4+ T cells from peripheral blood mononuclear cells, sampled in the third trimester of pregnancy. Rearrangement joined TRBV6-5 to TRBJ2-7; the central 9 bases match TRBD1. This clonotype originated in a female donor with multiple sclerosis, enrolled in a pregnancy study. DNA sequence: TGTGCCAGCAGTTACGCCGGGACAGGGACCTACGAGCAGTACTTC. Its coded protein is CASSYAGTGTYEQYF.